These T cell receptor beta chains were read from a single sample in a study of cytomegalovirus exposure and HLA in healthy donors. Generated by immunoSEQ multiplex PCR, the TCRdb table keeps only in-frame clones and is missing some. This table has roughly 140,000 clones, around nine tenths appearing once. The specimen was PBMCs. The receptors shown here come from a woman younger than 35 in good health and CMV-seropositive. The CDR3 runs from the conserved cysteine through the conserved F or W. Each record gives: clone size, J gene, V gene, CDR3 protein. Some rows mark clone size as missing; the rest say once, few, many or name a class of expanded clone.

abundance: medium-sized
j_gene: TRBJ2-2
v_gene: TRBV2
CDR3aa: CASSGQGRAGELFF

abundance: .
j_gene: TRBJ1-2
v_gene: TRBV28
CDR3aa: CASSQDRRLYGYTF

abundance: .
j_gene: TRBJ2-1
v_gene: TRBV9
CDR3aa: CASSDGGQTLYNEQFF

abundance: .
j_gene: TRBJ2-1
v_gene: TRBV4-1
CDR3aa: CASSHSRGRGPDEQFF

abundance: .
j_gene: TRBJ2-1
v_gene: TRBV14
CDR3aa: CASSQTGTSGSYNEQFF

abundance: .
j_gene: TRBJ1-4
v_gene: TRBV28
CDR3aa: CASNDRGGNEKLFF

abundance: .
j_gene: TRBJ1-2
v_gene: TRBV7-2
CDR3aa: CASSLGAGNYGYTF

abundance: .
j_gene: TRBJ2-7
v_gene: TRBV10-3
CDR3aa: CAISETGYEQYF

abundance: .
j_gene: TRBJ2-1
v_gene: TRBV6-5
CDR3aa: CASTPPGRRNEQFF

abundance: .
j_gene: TRBJ2-5
v_gene: TRBV5-8
CDR3aa: CASSPGLAGYQETQYF

abundance: .
j_gene: TRBJ2-1
v_gene: TRBV2
CDR3aa: CASSLREGSYNEQFF

abundance: .
j_gene: TRBJ2-5
v_gene: TRBV11-2
CDR3aa: CASSLDRQGSGTQYF

abundance: .
j_gene: TRBJ1-1
v_gene: TRBV19
CDR3aa: CASSISGKGRGTEAFF

abundance: .
j_gene: TRBJ2-7
v_gene: TRBV7-8
CDR3aa: CASSVSGRAGEQYF

abundance: once
j_gene: TRBJ1-5
v_gene: TRBV6-1
CDR3aa: CASSLEGGLSQPQHF

abundance: .
j_gene: TRBJ1-3
v_gene: TRBV4-2
CDR3aa: CAGSQDSGSVSGNTIYF

abundance: .
j_gene: TRBJ1-1
v_gene: TRBV30
CDR3aa: CAWSVLDRDTEAFF

abundance: once
j_gene: TRBJ2-1
v_gene: TRBV2
CDR3aa: CASRTSASYNEQFF

abundance: .
j_gene: TRBJ2-7
v_gene: TRBV4-3
CDR3aa: CASSQGQGRLSYEQYF

abundance: .
j_gene: TRBJ2-1
v_gene: TRBV9
CDR3aa: CASSVPLAGVGLGEQFF

abundance: .
j_gene: TRBJ2-1
v_gene: TRBV27
CDR3aa: CASSPHPNPNEQFF

abundance: .
j_gene: TRBJ1-3
v_gene: TRBV30
CDR3aa: CAWSVQGLVRFSGNTIYF

abundance: .
j_gene: TRBJ2-1
v_gene: TRBV7-6
CDR3aa: CASSSSGGGNEQFF

abundance: few
j_gene: TRBJ2-1
v_gene: TRBV10-1
CDR3aa: CASAGSLNEQFF

abundance: once
j_gene: TRBJ2-3
v_gene: TRBV9
CDR3aa: CASSVAWGEGRVDTQYF

abundance: .
j_gene: TRBJ2-7
v_gene: TRBV5-1
CDR3aa: CASSLERTYEQYF

abundance: .
j_gene: TRBJ2-5
v_gene: TRBV5-4
CDR3aa: CASSFGASGGRETQYF

abundance: .
j_gene: TRBJ2-7
v_gene: TRBV18
CDR3aa: CASSPNPGLAGSYEQYF

abundance: many
j_gene: TRBJ2-1
v_gene: TRBV7-8
CDR3aa: CASSLASAGVNEQFF

abundance: .
j_gene: TRBJ1-3
v_gene: TRBV5-6
CDR3aa: CASSLAQGAIWSIYF

abundance: once
j_gene: TRBJ2-7
v_gene: TRBV28
CDR3aa: CASSPRTSDYEQYF

abundance: .
j_gene: TRBJ2-3
v_gene: TRBV14
CDR3aa: CASSQGRASTDTQYF

abundance: few
j_gene: TRBJ2-1
v_gene: TRBV5-4
CDR3aa: CASSFSGGGYNEQFF

abundance: once
j_gene: TRBJ1-2
v_gene: TRBV9
CDR3aa: CASSAGTVGNRGYGYTF

abundance: .
j_gene: TRBJ2-1
v_gene: TRBV9
CDR3aa: CASSEYGSENEQFF

abundance: .
j_gene: TRBJ2-1
v_gene: TRBV11-2
CDR3aa: CASSPRTVYNEQFF